This T cell receptor beta chain stems from a study of blood T cell repertoires in COVID-19. About the research overall: Sample material is recorded as cDNA or gDNA derived from T cells, B-cell-depleted T cells, or PBMCs.

Allocation to cohorts depended on clinical history reported by the participants. Here immunoSEQ multiplex PCR was the method, and the copy in TCRdb shows in-frame clones only, minus some. The table lists 250,000 to 350,000 clones, 92% of them singletons. The specimen was PBMCs or T cells enriched from blood (not recorded which). The sequence was obtained from a woman in her twenties or thirties who had recovered from COVID-19.

The CDR3 region is CASIRQGVTEAFF. In DNA, the CDR3 is TGTGCCAGCATCCGGCAGGGGGTGACTGAAGCTTTCTTT. The V call is TRBV6-5, the J call TRBJ1-1, with 7 bases lining up with TRBD1. The germline CDR1 and CDR2 sequences are MNHEY and SVGAGI. The CDR3 has 13 residues. V was pared by 7 bases and J by 5 bases, with 7 bases of the junction left unmatched.